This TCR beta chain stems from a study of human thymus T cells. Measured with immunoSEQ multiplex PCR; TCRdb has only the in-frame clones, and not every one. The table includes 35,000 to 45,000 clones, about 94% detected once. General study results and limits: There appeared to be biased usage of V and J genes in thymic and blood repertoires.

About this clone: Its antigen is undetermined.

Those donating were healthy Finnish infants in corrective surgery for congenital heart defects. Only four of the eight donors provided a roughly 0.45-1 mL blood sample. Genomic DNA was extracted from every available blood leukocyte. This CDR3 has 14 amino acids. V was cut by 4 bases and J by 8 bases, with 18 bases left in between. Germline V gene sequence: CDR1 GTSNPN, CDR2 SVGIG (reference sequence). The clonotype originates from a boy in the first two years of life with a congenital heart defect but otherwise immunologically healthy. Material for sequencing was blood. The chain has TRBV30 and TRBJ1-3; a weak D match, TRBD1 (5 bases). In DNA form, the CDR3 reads TGTGCCTGGAAGGGGACTCCGTCCGGGGACACCATATATTTT. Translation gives CAWKGTPSGDTIYF.